Following are 18 T cell receptor beta chains from one sample sequenced in a study of OX40 agonist ivuxolimab in advanced cancers. Sequencing used immunoSEQ multiplex PCR; TCRdb keeps in-frame clones, though not all of them. The sample lists roughly 38,000 clones, roughly 90% occurring once. Sequences were derived from CD4+ or CD8+ T cells sorted from blood, sampled in a trial of the OX40 agonist ivuxolimab. All receptors derive from an adult with an advanced solid tumor such as melanoma, head and neck, liver or kidney cancer.

The chain is built from TRBV4-1 and TRBJ2-1; 8 bases fit TRBD2. Losses at the gene ends were 4 bases for V and 3 bases for J; bases not matched to a gene: 5. The V gene's germline CDR1 is MGHRA and CDR2 YSYEKL. The CDR3 is made up of 15 amino acids. Here the CDR3 DNA reads TGCGCCAGCAGCCGAACTAGCGGAATCTACAATGAGCAGTTCTTC. The encoded protein is CASSRTSGIYNEQFF.

The V call is TRBV7-9, the J call TRBJ1-5; no clear D. V dropped 4 bases and J dropped 1 base, with 11 bases sitting between them. The CDR3 sequence is 15 residues long. CDR1 and CDR2 from the germline V gene are SEHNR and FQNEAQ (reference sequence). CDR3 coding DNA: TGTGCCAGCAGCTCCACGTTGGGAAGCAATCAGCCCCAGCATTTT. Its protein is CASSSTLGSNQPQHF.

The chain joins TRBV5-1 to TRBJ2-7; the D gene is possibly TRBD1 (6 bases). The germline gives CDR1 SGHRS, CDR2 YFSETQ. Trimming took 4 bases from V and 2 from J, leaving 13 bases between them. The CDR3 covers 14 residues. The CDR3 coding sequence is TGCGCCAGCAGCGTGACAGGCCCCCCCTACGAGCAGTACTTC. It codes for CASSVTGPPYEQYF. The full variable domain, its missing parts supplied by reference TRBV5-1 and TRBJ2-7, is KAGVTQTPRYLIKTRGQQVTLSCSPISGHRSVSWYQQTPGQGLQFLFEYFSETQRNKGNFPGRFSGRQFSNSRSEMNVSTLELGDSALYLCASSVTGPPYEQYFGPGTRLTVT.

The chain joins TRBV27 to TRBJ1-1, with D tentatively TRBD1 (5 bases). This CDR3 spans 11 amino acids. Germline assignment: CDR1 MNHEY and CDR2 SMNVEV (reference sequence). V was shortened by 4 bases and J by 10 bases, with 10 bases between the two germline ends. The CDR3 sequence is CASSWGERAFF. The CDR3 bases are TGTGCCAGCAGTTGGGGGGAAAGAGCTTTCTTT.

This rearrangement joins TRBV11-2 to TRBJ2-5, with TRBD2 matching over 9 bases. The germline V gene has CDR1 SGHAT and CDR2 FQNNGV. Trimming at V came to 1 base and at J to 2 bases, leaving 5 bases not matched to a gene. The CDR3 totals 16 residues. CDR3 residues: CASSLVASGDQETQYF. The CDR3 DNA follows: TGTGCCAGCAGCTTAGTGGCTAGCGGGGATCAAGAGACCCAGTACTTC.

The V call is TRBV5-1, the J call TRBJ2-7, with 11 bases that match TRBD2. Germline V lookup: CDR1 SGHRS, CDR2 YFSETQ. V shed 4 bases, J shed 9 bases, and the junction held 6 bases outside the gene matches. The CDR3 has 13 residues. CDR3 protein: CASSTGLADRQYF. The DNA for the CDR3 is TGCGCCAGCAGCACGGGACTAGCGGACCGGCAGTACTTC.

CDR3 sequence: CAGGVGQPQHF. The CDR3, as DNA: TGTGCCGGGGGAGTGGGTCAGCCCCAGCATTTT. The chain recombines TRBV19 with TRBJ1-5, with D possibly matching TRBD1 (5 bases). The germline CDR1 and CDR2 sequences are LNHDA and SQIVND (reference sequence). This CDR3 region has 11 residues. The V end was cut by 11 bases, the J end by 6 bases, with 11 bases between.

The genes are TRBV28 and TRBJ2-5; 8 positions agree with TRBD2. Per germline, CDR1 MDHEN and CDR2 SYDVKM. The CDR3 spans 13 residues. Unmatched junction bases numbered 6, after V lost 7 bases and J lost 5 bases. As DNA, the CDR3 is TGTGCCAGCACCCTCCGGGGGGGGGAGACCCAGTACTTC. Translating it yields CASTLRGGETQYF.

This chain connects TRBV19 to TRBJ2-7; D may be TRBD2 (6 bases). This CDR3 has 12 amino acids. In germline, CDR1 is LNHDA, CDR2 SQIVND (reference sequence). Trimming removed 2 bases at V and 7 bases at J, with 9 bases between. CDR3 coding DNA: TGTGCCAGTAGTATAATGGAGGGGGAGCAGTACTTC. Protein: CASSIMEGEQYF.

This clone was seen once. The chain combines TRBV28 with TRBJ2-1, with 8 bases fitting TRBD1. With 3 bases clipped from V and 4 bases from J, the junction kept 5 bases outside the gene matches. Looked up from germline, CDR1 is MDHEN and CDR2 is SYDVKM. This CDR3 spans 15 amino acids. CDR3 protein: CASSFLQGAYNEQFF. Written as DNA, the CDR3 is TGTGCCAGCAGTTTTTTGCAGGGGGCTTACAATGAGCAGTTCTTC.

This chain joins TRBV7-9 and TRBJ2-1; 7 bases are a match to TRBD1. Trimming at V came to 5 bases and at J to 8 bases, leaving 9 bases not matched to a gene. This CDR3 spans 14 amino acids. In germline, CDR1 is SEHNR, CDR2 FQNEAQ (reference sequence). The DNA of the CDR3 is TGTGCCAGCAGCCAAACAACAGGGGCGCATGAGCAGTTCTTC. This gives the protein CASSQTTGAHEQFF.

The J gene is TRBJ1-1, the V gene TRBV21-1. TRBV21-1 is given as a pseudogene. The CDR3 runs to 12 residues. CDR3 sequence (DNA): TGTGCCAGCAGCAAACGTGCGGCTGAAGCTTTCTTT. It yields the protein CASSKRAAEAFF.

This clone has just one count. The V gene is TRBV5-1, the J gene TRBJ1-5; TRBD1 might be the D (6 bases). From germline, CDR1 is SGHRS and CDR2 YFSETQ. The CDR3 spans 14 residues. Trimming cost V 4 bases and J 0 bases, with 8 bases left between them. The CDR3 protein is CASSPGDSNQPQHF. In DNA, the CDR3 is TGCGCCAGCAGCCCAGGGGATAGCAATCAGCCCCAGCATTTT.

The rearrangement links TRBV30 to TRBJ2-1; a weak D match, TRBD2 (5 bases). Trimming stripped 3 bases from V and 2 bases from J, with 8 bases between. The CDR3 has 13 amino acids. Per the germline V gene, CDR1 is GTSNPN and CDR2 is SVGIG (reference sequence). The CDR3 region has the DNA TGTGCCTGGAGCTCACTAGCCTACAATGAGCAGTTCTTC. Its translation: CAWSSLAYNEQFF. Full variable domain (remainder filled in from reference TRBV30 and TRBJ2-1): SQTIHQWPATLVQPVGSPLSLECTVEGTSNPNLYWYRQAAGRGLQLLFYSVGIGQISSEVPQNLSASRPQDRQFILSSKKLLLSDSGFYLCAWSSLAYNEQFFGPGTRLTVL.

The J gene is TRBJ2-3, the V gene TRBV6-5; D is ambiguous. The germline gives CDR1 MNHEY, CDR2 SVGAGI. Trimming cost V 0 bases and J 2 bases, with 3 bases left between them. This CDR3 region has 13 residues. This chain's CDR3 is CASSYSATDTQYF. The CDR3 DNA is TGTGCCAGCAGTTACTCCGCCACAGATACGCAGTATTTT.

The chain links TRBV6-6 to TRBJ2-2; 7 nucleotides match TRBD2. Germline V gene lookup returns CDR1 MNHNY and CDR2 SVGAGI (reference sequence). The ends lost 0 bases at V and 5 bases at J; junction bases unmatched: 3. This CDR3 spans 15 amino acids. This chain's CDR3 is CASSYSAGRTGELFF. The CDR3 DNA follows: TGTGCCAGCAGTTACTCGGCCGGGAGGACCGGGGAGCTGTTTTTT.

The chain combines TRBV30 with TRBJ2-1, with D possibly being TRBD1 (6 bases). Germline V gives CDR1 GTSNPN, CDR2 SVGIG (reference sequence). The CDR3 is made up of 14 amino acids. The V end lost 1 base, the J end lost 7 bases, and 14 bases lay between the germline ends. CDR3 sequence reads: CAWSGQGRLNEQFF. The CDR3 nucleotides read TGTGCCTGGAGTGGCCAGGGGCGGCTAAATGAGCAGTTCTTC.

The V call is TRBV7-9, the J call TRBJ2-7, with D unresolved. V was trimmed by 5 bases and J by 1 base, leaving 15 bases between them. The length of the CDR3 is 15 residues. The V gene's germline CDR1 is SEHNR and CDR2 FQNEAQ (reference sequence). The chain's CDR3 is CASSDQGHPSYEQYF. The DNA for the CDR3 is TGTGCCAGCAGCGATCAAGGGCACCCATCCTACGAGCAGTACTTC.